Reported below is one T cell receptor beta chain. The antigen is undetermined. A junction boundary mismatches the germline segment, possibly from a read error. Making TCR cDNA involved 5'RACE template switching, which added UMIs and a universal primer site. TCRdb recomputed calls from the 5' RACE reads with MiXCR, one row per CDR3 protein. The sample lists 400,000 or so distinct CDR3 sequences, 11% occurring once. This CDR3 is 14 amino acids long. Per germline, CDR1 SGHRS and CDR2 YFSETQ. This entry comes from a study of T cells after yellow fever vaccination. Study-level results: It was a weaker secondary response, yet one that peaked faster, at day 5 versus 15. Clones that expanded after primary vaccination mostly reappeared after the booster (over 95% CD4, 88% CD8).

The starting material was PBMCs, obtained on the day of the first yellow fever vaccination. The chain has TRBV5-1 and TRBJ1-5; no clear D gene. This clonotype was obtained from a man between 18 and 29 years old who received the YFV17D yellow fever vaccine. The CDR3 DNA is TGCGCCAGCAGCTTTCTGGGGTTGAATCAGCCCCGGCATTTT. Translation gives CASSFLGLNQPRHF.